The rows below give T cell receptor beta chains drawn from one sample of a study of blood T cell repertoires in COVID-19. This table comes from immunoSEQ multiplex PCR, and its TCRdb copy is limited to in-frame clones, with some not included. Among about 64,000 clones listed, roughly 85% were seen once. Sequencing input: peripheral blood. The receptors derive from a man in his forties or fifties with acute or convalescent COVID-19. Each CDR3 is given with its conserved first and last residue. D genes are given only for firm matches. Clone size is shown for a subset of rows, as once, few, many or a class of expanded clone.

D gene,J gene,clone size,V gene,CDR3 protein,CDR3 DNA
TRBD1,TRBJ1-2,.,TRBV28,CASSQATGGGYGYTF,TGTGCCAGCAGTCAGGCAACAGGGGGAGGCTATGGCTACACCTTC
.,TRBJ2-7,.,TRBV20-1,CSASSRVRGYEQYF,TGCAGTGCTAGTTCACGGGTTAGGGGCTACGAGCAGTACTTC
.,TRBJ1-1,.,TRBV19,CASSIANGGTEAFF,TGTGCCAGTAGTATAGCAAACGGGGGCACTGAAGCTTTCTTT
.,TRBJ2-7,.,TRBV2,CASSESGSGDYSYEQYF,TGTGCCAGCAGTGAATCTGGATCGGGGGATTACTCCTACGAGCAGTACTTC
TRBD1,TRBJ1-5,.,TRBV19,CASSTGGRIRSNQPQHF,TGTGCCAGTAGTACAGGGGGTCGTATAAGGAGCAATCAGCCCCAGCATTTT
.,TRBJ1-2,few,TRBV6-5,CASSLQGQKPYGYTF,TGTGCCAGCAGTTTACAAGGACAGAAGCCTTATGGCTACACCTTC
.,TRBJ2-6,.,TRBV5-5,CASSLEAGLPNVLTF,TGTGCCAGCAGCTTGGAGGCAGGGCTTCCCAACGTCCTGACTTTC
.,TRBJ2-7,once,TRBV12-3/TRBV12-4,CASSRNRWDEQYF,TGTGCCAGCAGTAGAAACAGGTGGGACGAGCAGTACTTC
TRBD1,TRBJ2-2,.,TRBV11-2,CASSLTGANTGELFF,TGTGCCAGCAGCTTAACAGGGGCGAACACCGGGGAGCTGTTTTTT
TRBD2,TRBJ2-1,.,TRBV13,CASSLEGLAGGPSNEQFF,TGTGCCAGCAGCCTAGAGGGACTAGCGGGGGGGCCCTCCAATGAGCAGTTCTTC
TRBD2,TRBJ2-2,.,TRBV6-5,CASSYTSGGTPGELFF,TGTGCCAGCAGTTATACTAGCGGGGGTACACCCGGGGAGCTGTTTTTT
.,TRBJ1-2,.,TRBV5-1,CASSPGVNYGYTF,TGCGCCAGCAGCCCCGGGGTCAACTATGGCTACACCTTC
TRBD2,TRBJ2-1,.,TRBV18,CASSPPGAGVYNEQFF,TGTGCCAGCTCACCACCGGGAGCGGGGGTCTACAATGAGCAGTTCTTC
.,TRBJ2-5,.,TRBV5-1,CASSDMTIETQYF,TGCGCCAGCAGCGATATGACTATAGAGACCCAGTACTTC
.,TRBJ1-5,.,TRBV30,CAWSPTGSKPQHF,TGTGCCTGGAGTCCCACAGGGTCAAAGCCCCAGCATTTT
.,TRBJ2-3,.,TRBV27,CASRPTGAVGPQRDTQYF,TGTGCCAGCAGGCCAACTGGGGCCGTCGGGCCACAGAGGGATACGCAGTATTTT
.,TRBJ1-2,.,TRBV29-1,CSVIRGKHGYTF,TGCAGCGTTATTCGGGGGAAGCATGGCTACACCTTC
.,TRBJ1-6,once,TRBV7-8,CASSSSDRRGNSPLHF,TGTGCCAGCAGCTCCTCTGACAGGCGGGGGAATTCACCCCTCCACTTT
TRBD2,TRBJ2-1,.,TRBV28,CASSFGLAGEFYNEQFF,TGTGCCAGCAGTTTTGGACTAGCGGGGGAGTTCTACAATGAGCAGTTCTTC
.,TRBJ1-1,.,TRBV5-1,CASSLEGGTEAFF,TGCGCCAGCAGCTTGGAAGGGGGCACTGAAGCTTTCTTT
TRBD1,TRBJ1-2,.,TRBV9,CASSGLTGEQNGYTF,TGTGCCAGCAGCGGCCTGACAGGGGAGCAAAATGGCTACACCTTC
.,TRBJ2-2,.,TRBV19,CASSILGSANTGELFF,TGTGCCAGTAGTATCTTGGGGAGCGCGAACACCGGGGAGCTGTTTTTT
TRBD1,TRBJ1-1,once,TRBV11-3,CASSSLRDRVTEAFF,TGTGCCAGCAGCTCTCTCCGGGACAGGGTCACTGAAGCTTTCTTT
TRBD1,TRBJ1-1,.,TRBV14,CASSLLTGEGGNTEAFF,TGTGCCAGCAGCTTACTAACAGGGGAAGGAGGTAACACTGAAGCTTTCTTT
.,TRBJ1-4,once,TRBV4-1,CASSQDSGGDEKLFF,TGCGCCAGCAGCCAAGACTCGGGAGGGGATGAAAAACTGTTTTTT
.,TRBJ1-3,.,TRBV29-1,CSVDGGTSGNTIYF,TGCAGCGTTGATGGGGGGACCTCTGGAAACACCATATATTTT
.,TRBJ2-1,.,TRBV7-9,CASSLARSSYNEQFF,TGTGCCAGCAGCTTAGCTCGCAGCTCCTACAATGAGCAGTTCTTC
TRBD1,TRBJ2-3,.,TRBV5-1,CASSSDRGQKERGDTQYF,TGCGCCAGCAGCTCAGACAGGGGGCAAAAGGAGAGGGGAGATACGCAGTATTTT
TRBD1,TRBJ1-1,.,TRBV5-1,CASSLETGWRAEAFF,TGCGCCAGCAGCTTGGAGACAGGGTGGAGGGCTGAAGCTTTCTTT
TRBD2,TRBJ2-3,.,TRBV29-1,CSVVVSSGVTQYF,TGCAGCGTTGTAGTCTCTAGCGGGGTGACGCAGTATTTT
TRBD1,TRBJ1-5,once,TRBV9,CASSPGGQQNQPQHF,TGTGCCAGCAGCCCAGGGGGGCAGCAAAATCAGCCCCAGCATTTT
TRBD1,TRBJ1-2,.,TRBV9,CASSLQGAALDSYGYTF,TGTGCCAGCAGCCTTCAGGGGGCGGCCCTGGATAGCTATGGCTACACCTTC
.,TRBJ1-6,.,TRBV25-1,CASSDGSLALHF,TGTGCCAGCAGTGACGGGAGTCTGGCCCTCCACTTT
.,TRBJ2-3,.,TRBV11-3,CASSLRTGTDTQYF,TGTGCCAGCAGCCTTAGAACGGGAACAGATACGCAGTATTTT
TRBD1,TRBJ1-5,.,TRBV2,CASSAGGGNQPQHF,TGTGCCAGCAGTGCAGGGGGCGGCAATCAGCCCCAGCATTTT
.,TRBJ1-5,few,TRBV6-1,CASSEFQENQPQHF,TGTGCCAGCAGTGAGTTCCAGGAAAATCAGCCCCAGCATTTT
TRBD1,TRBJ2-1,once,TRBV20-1,CSASTGQGASNEQFF,TGCAGTGCTAGTACGGGCCAGGGGGCTTCCAATGAGCAGTTCTTC
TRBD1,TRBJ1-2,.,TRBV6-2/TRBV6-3,CASSLLQGAYAYTF,TGTGCCAGCAGTTTATTACAGGGGGCTTATGCCTACACCTTC
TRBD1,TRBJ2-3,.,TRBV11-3,CASRATGEHTDTQYF,TGTGCCAGCAGGGCGACAGGGGAACACACAGATACGCAGTATTTT